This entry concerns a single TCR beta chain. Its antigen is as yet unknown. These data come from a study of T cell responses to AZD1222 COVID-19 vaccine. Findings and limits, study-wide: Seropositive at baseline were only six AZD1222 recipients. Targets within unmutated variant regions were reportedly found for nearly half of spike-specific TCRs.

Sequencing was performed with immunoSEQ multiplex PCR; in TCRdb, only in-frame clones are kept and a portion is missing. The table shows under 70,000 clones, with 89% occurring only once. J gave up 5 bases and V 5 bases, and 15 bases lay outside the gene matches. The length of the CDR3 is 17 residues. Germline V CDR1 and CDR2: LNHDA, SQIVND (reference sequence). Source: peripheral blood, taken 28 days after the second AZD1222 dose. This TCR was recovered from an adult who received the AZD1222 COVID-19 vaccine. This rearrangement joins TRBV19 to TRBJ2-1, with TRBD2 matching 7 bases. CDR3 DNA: TGTGCCAGTAGTTTTCGGGGAAGGGCTAGCGGCAACAATGAGCAGTTCTTC. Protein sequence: CASSFRGRASGNNEQFF.